A single sample is the source of the 7 T cell receptor beta chains below, sequenced in a study of CD8+ T cells in alopecia areata. In each case, RNA was isolated and then reverse transcribed into cDNA as the sequencing template. Generated by immunoSEQ multiplex PCR, the TCRdb table keeps only in-frame clones and is missing some. The data show about 190,000 clones, 64% seen once. Treatment in this sample: oral pan-JAK inhibitor, 5-10 mg twice daily. This material consisted of CD4+ T cells sorted from blood, taken around week 49, from a patient treated with tofacitinib. The source of these receptors is a human donor with alopecia areata.

This sequence joins TRBV30 and TRBJ2-5; TRBD2 matches 8 bases. The CDR3 is made up of 16 amino acids. Unmatched junction bases numbered 11, after V lost 1 base and J lost 4 bases. CDR1 is GTSNPN and CDR2 is SVGIG in the germline V gene (reference sequence). As DNA, the CDR3 is TGTGCCTGGAGTGGGACGAAGCGGGGGAACCGAGAGACCCAGTACTTC. Translation: CAWSGTKRGNRETQYF.

The rearrangement links TRBV30 to TRBJ2-1; D ambiguous. Between the trimmed V and J ends, which lost 0 bases and 6 bases, there was a span of 9 bases. The CDR3 sequence is 13 residues long. Germline V gene data show CDR1 as GTSNPN and CDR2 as SVGIG (reference sequence). CDR3 sequence (DNA): TGTGCCTGGAGTGTAAGGGTTGGCAATGAGCAGTTCTTC. Its protein is CAWSVRVGNEQFF.

The genes are TRBV30 and TRBJ1-2; tentatively, D is TRBD1 (5 bases). This CDR3 is built from 15 residues. Germline V gene data show CDR1 as GTSNPN and CDR2 as SVGIG (reference sequence). The V end was cut by 0 bases, the J end by 8 bases, with 19 bases between. The DNA of the CDR3 is TGTGCCTGGAGTGTACTCGGGCAGCCCTGGGGCGGCTACACCTTC. It codes for CAWSVLGQPWGGYTF.

Note on this clone: The CDR3 ends on some other residue instead of the conserved phenylalanine or tryptophan, so this is likely a read error. The rearrangement links TRBV28 to TRBJ1-1, with unresolved D. Trimming removed 3 bases at V and 11 bases at J, with 10 bases between. Germline CDR1 is MDHEN and CDR2 is SYDVKM. The CDR3 spans 11 residues. The CDR3 loop reads CASSFRFRAFS. The CDR3 nucleotides read TGTGCCAGCAGTTTCCGATTCCGGGCTTTCTCT.

CDR3 in amino acids: CASSPSGGQETQYF. The CDR3 nucleotides are TGTGCCAGCAGCCCCTCTGGGGGACAAGAGACCCAGTACTTC. The chain carries TRBV11-2 and TRBJ2-5; possibly TRBD1 or TRBD2 for D (5 bases each). The CDR3 totals 14 residues. The V gene's germline CDR1 is SGHAT and CDR2 FQNNGV. V lost 5 bases to trimming and J lost 2 bases, with 12 bases between them.

The gene calls are TRBV11-2 and TRBJ2-5, with D perhaps given as TRBD1 or TRBD2 (5 bases each). CDR1 is SGHAT, CDR2 FQNNGV, per germline. CDR3 length: 15 residues. V was shortened by 5 bases and J by 5 bases, with 18 bases between the two germline ends. CDR3 loop: CASSLTGAREETQYF. The DNA of the CDR3 is TGTGCCAGCAGCCTAACTGGGGCGAGGGAGGAGACCCAGTACTTC. Combining the CDR3 with reference TRBV11-2 and TRBJ2-5 gives the whole variable domain EAGVAQSPRYKIIEKRQSVAFWCNPISGHATLYWYQQILGQGPKLLIQFQNNGVVDDSQLPKDRFSAERLKGVDSTLKIQPAKLEDSAVYLCASSLTGAREETQYFGPGTRLLVL.

The chain is built from TRBV2 and TRBJ2-1, with D possibly matching TRBD1 (8 bases). Germline CDR1 and CDR2: SNHLY and FYNNEI. Deletions cut 5 bases from V and 9 bases from J, with 23 bases between. CDR3 length equals 16 residues. The CDR3 region has the DNA TGTGCCAGCAGTCTCCTGGACAGGGCCGGGGGGATTGAGCAGTTCTTC. It encodes CASSLLDRAGGIEQFF.